The clone carrying this T cell receptor beta chain was found many times. The antigen is undetermined. TCRdb fed the reads into MiXCR, producing one record per CDR3 protein. The sample yields 250,000 or so distinct CDR3 sequences, 8% to 9.5% seen once. The sample belongs to a study of T cell repertoires in cytomegalovirus infection. In the study overall: Public TCR beta signatures indicated both CMV infection and matching HLA type. Findings and caveats of the study: Summed frequency of public TCR beta families distinguished CMV carriers with the relevant HLA. HLA-C-restricted CMV clonotypes gave the most frequent clonotype in two of eight donors.

Germline V lookup: CDR1 SGHTA, CDR2 FQGNSA. The junction had 21 bases not matched to a gene; V was cut back by 4 bases and J by 7 bases. This CDR3 is 18 amino acids long. The TCR originated in a human donor in good health (CMV status not recorded). Some clones in this sample may be carry-over from other donors' samples. Sequencing input: PBMCs. The chain joins TRBV7-2 to TRBJ1-1, with 7 bases matching TRBD1. CDR3 nucleotides: TGTGCCAGCAGCTCCCCCTCGACAGGGATATCTATGATACGTGAAGCTTTCTTT. Its translation is CASSSPSTGISMIREAFF.